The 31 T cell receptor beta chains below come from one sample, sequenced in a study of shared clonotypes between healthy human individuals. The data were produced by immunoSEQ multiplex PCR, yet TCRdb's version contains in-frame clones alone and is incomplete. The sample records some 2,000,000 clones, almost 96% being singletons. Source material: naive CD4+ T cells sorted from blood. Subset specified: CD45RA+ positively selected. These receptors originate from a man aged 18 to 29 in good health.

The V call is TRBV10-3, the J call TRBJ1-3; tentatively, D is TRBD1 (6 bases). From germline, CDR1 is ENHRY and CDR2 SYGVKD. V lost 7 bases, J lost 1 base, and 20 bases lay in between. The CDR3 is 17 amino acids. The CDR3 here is CAITDPGQQASGNTIYF. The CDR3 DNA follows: TGTGCCATCACCGACCCCGGACAGCAGGCATCTGGAAACACCATATATTTT.

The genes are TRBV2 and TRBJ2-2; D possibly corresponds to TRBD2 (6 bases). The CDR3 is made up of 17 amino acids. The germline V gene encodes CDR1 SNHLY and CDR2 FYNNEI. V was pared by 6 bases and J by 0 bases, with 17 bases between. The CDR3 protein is CASRRGVSGPNTGELFF. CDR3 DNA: TGTGCCAGCAGGAGAGGGGTGAGCGGGCCGAACACCGGGGAGCTGTTTTTT.

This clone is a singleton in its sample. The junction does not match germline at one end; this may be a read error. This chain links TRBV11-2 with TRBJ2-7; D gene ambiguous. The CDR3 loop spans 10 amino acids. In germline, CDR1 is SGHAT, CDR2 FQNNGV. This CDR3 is CASSSPRRLF. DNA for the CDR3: TGTGCCAGCAGCTCACCTCGGCGGCTGTTC.

The chain's CDR3 is CATVRQGHYSPLHF. The CDR3 nucleotides read TGTGCCACCGTGCGACAGGGGCATTATTCACCCCTCCACTTT. The chain uses TRBV28 and TRBJ1-6, with TRBD1 matching 8 bases. There are 14 residues in the CDR3. V trimming: 10 bases; J trimming: 8 bases; junction bases outside the gene matches: 10. In germline, CDR1 is MDHEN, CDR2 SYDVKM.

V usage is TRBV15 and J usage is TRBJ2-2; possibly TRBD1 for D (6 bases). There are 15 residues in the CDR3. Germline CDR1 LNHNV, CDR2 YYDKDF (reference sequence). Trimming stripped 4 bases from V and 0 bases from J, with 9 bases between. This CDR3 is CATSTRDTNTGELFF. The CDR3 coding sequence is TGTGCCACCAGCACCCGGGACACGAACACCGGGGAGCTGTTTTTT. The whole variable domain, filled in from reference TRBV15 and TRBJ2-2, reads DAMVIQNPRYQVTQFGKPVTLSCSQTLNHNVMYWYQQKSSQAPKLLFHYYDKDFNNEADTPDNFQSRRPNTSFCFLDIRSPGLGDTAMYLCATSTRDTNTGELFFGEGSRLTVL.

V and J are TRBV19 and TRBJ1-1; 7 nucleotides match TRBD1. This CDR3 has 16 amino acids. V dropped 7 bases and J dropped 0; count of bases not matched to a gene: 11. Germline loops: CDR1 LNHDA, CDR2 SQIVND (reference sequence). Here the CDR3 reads CASKDRTYLMNTEAFF. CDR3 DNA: TGTGCCAGTAAGGACAGGACCTACCTAATGAACACTGAAGCTTTCTTT.

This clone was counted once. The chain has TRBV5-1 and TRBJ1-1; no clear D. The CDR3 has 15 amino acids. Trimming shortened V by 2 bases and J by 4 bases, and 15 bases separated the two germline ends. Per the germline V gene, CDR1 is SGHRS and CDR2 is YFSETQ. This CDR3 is CASSFTGSYTTEAFF. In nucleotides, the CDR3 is TGCGCCAGCAGCTTTACCGGGTCCTACACCACTGAAGCTTTCTTT.

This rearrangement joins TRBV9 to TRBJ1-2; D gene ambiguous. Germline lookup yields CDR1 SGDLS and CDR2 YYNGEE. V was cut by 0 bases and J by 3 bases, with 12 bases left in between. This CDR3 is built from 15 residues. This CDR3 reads CASSVAISLDYGYTF. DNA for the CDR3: TGTGCCAGCAGCGTAGCTATTAGCTTAGACTATGGCTACACCTTC.

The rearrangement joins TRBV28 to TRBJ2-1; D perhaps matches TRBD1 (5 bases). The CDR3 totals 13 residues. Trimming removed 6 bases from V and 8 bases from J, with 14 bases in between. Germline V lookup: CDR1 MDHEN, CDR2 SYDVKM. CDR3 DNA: TGTGCCAGCAGGCAGACAGCGAGCCATGAGCAGTTCTTC. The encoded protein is CASRQTASHEQFF.

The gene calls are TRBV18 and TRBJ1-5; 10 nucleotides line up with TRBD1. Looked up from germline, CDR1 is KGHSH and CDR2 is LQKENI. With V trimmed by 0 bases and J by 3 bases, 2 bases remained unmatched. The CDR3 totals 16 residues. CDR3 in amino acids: CASSPPGQGPNQPQHF. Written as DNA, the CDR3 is TGTGCCAGCTCACCACCGGGACAGGGGCCCAATCAGCCCCAGCATTTT.

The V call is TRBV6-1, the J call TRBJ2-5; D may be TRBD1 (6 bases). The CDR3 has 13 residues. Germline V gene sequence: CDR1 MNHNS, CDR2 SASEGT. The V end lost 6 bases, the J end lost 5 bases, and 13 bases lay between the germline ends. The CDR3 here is CASSPGVGETQYF. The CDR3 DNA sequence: TGTGCCAGCAGCCCAGGGGTGGGCGAGACCCAGTACTTC.

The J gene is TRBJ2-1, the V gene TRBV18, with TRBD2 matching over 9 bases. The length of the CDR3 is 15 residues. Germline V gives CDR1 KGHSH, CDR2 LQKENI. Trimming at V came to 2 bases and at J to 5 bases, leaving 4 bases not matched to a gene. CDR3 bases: TGTGCCAGCTCACCAACCGTAGCGGGGGACAATGAGCAGTTCTTC. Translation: CASSPTVAGDNEQFF.

CDR3 region: CAIRDGNQPQHF. DNA of the CDR3: TGTGCCATCAGAGATGGTAATCAGCCCCAGCATTTT. V is TRBV6-6 and J is TRBJ1-5; D is unclear. Germline V gene data show CDR1 as MNHNY and CDR2 as SVGAGI (reference sequence). Deletions cut 10 bases from V and 4 bases from J, with 11 bases between. CDR3 length: 12 residues.

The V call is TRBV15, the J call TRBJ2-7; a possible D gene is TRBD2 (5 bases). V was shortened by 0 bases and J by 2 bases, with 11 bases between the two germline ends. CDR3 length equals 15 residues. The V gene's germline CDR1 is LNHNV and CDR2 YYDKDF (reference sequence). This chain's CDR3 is CATSRDLGETYEQYF. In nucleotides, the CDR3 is TGTGCCACCAGCAGAGATTTGGGAGAAACCTACGAGCAGTACTTC.

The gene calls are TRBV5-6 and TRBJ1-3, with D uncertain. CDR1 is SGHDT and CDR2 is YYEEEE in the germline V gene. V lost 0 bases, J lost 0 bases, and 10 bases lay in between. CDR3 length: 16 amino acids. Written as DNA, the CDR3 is TGTGCCAGCAGCTTGGGAGCGGGGAACTCTGGAAACACCATATATTTT. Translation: CASSLGAGNSGNTIYF.

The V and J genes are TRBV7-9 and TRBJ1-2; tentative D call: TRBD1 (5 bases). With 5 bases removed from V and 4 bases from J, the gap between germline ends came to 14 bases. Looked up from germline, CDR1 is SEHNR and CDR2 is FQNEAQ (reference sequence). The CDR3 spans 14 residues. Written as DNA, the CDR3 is TGTGCCAGCAGCCCCTTCACCGGGGGCTATGGCTACACCTTC. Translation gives CASSPFTGGYGYTF. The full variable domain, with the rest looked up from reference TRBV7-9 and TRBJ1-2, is DTGVSQNPRHKITKRGQNVTFRCDPISEHNRLYWYRQTLGQGPEFLTYFQNEAQLEKSRLLSDRFSAERPKGSFSTLEIQRTEQGDSAMYLCASSPFTGGYGYTFGSGTRLTVV.

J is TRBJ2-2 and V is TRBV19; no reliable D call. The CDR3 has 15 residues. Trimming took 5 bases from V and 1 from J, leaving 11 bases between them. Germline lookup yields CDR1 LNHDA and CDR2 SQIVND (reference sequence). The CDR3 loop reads CASSSMVGNTGELFF. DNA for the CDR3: TGTGCCAGTAGTTCCATGGTGGGGAACACCGGGGAGCTGTTTTTT.

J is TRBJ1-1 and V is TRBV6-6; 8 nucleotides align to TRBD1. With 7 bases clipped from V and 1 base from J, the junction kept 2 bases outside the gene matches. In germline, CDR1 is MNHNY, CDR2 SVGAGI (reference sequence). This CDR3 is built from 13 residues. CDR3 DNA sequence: TGTGCCAGCACTCAGGGGGCGAACACTGAAGCTTTCTTT. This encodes CASTQGANTEAFF.

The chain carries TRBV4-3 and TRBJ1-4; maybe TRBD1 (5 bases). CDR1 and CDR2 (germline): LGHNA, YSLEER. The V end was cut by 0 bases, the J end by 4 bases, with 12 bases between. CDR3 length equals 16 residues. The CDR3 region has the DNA TGCGCCAGCAGCCAAGATCTTCCGGGGGATAATGAAAAACTGTTTTTT. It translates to CASSQDLPGDNEKLFF.

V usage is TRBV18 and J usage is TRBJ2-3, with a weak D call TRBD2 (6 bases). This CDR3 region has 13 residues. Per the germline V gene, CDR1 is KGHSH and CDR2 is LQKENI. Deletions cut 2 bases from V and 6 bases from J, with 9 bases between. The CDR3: CASSPNREDTQYF. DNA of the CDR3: TGTGCCAGCTCACCAAACCGGGAGGATACGCAGTATTTT.

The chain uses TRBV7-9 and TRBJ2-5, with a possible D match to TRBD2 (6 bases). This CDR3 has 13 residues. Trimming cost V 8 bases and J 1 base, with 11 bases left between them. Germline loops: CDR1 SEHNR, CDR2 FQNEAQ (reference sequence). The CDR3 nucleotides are TGTGCCAGCCTGAGGGAGGTCCAAGAGACCCAGTACTTC. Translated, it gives CASLREVQETQYF.

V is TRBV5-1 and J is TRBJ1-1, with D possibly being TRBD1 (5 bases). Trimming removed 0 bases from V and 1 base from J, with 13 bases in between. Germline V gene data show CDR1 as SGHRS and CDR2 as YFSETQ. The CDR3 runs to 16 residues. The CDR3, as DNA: TGCGCCAGCAGCTTGGATGTTGGGGCTGCGAACACTGAAGCTTTCTTT. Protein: CASSLDVGAANTEAFF. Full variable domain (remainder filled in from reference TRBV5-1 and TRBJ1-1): KAGVTQTPRYLIKTRGQQVTLSCSPISGHRSVSWYQQTPGQGLQFLFEYFSETQRNKGNFPGRFSGRQFSNSRSEMNVSTLELGDSALYLCASSLDVGAANTEAFFGQGTRLTVV.

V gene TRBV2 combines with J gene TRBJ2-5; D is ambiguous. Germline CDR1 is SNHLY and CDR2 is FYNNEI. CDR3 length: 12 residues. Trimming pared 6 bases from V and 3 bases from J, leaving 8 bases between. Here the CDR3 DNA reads TGTGCCAGCAGCTTTCCGAAAGAGACCCAGTACTTC. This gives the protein CASSFPKETQYF.

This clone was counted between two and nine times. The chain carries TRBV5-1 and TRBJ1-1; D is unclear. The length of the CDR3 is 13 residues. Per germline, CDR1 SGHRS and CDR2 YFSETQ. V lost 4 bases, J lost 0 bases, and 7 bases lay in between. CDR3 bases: TGCGCCAGCAGCACAGCACTGAACACTGAAGCTTTCTTT. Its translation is CASSTALNTEAFF.

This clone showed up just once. CDR3 bases: TGTGCCAGCAGCTTCGGACAGGGGGCTAAAGCATCCTCCTACGAGCAGTACTTC. Translation gives CASSFGQGAKASSYEQYF. The chain links TRBV7-9 to TRBJ2-7, with 11 bases fitting TRBD1. CDR3 length equals 18 residues. Germline values: CDR1 SEHNR, CDR2 FQNEAQ (reference sequence). Germline trimming cut 3 bases from V and 0 bases from J; bases unmatched to any gene: 10.

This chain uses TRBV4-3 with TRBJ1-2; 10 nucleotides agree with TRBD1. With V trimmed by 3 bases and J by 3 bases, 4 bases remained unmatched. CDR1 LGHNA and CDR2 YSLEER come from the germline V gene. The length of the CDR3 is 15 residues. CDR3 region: CASSHSGTGDYGYTF. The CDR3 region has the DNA TGCGCCAGCAGCCATTCCGGGACAGGGGACTATGGCTACACCTTC.

CDR3 nucleotide sequence: TGTGCCAGCAGTACGGGTAATAGGCCTTTCTTT. Its protein is CASSTGNRPFF. The chain links TRBV2 to TRBJ1-1, with no clear D. Trimming pared 5 bases from V and 12 bases from J, leaving 13 bases between. The CDR3 sequence is 11 residues long. Germline V CDR1 and CDR2: SNHLY, FYNNEI.

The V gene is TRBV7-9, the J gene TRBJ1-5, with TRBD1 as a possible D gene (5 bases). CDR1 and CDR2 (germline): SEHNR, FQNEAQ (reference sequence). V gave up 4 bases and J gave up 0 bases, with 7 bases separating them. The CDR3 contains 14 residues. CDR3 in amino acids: CASSSGVSNQPQHF. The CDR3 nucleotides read TGTGCCAGCAGCTCGGGGGTTAGCAATCAGCCCCAGCATTTT. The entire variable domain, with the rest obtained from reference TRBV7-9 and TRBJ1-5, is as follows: DTGVSQNPRHKITKRGQNVTFRCDPISEHNRLYWYRQTLGQGPEFLTYFQNEAQLEKSRLLSDRFSAERPKGSFSTLEIQRTEQGDSAMYLCASSSGVSNQPQHFGDGTRLSIL.

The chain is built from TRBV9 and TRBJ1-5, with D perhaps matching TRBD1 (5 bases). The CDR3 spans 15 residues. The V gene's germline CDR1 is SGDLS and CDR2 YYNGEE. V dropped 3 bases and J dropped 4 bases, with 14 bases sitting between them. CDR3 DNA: TGTGCCAGCAGCGCCGCCGGGACGGCGAATCAGCCCCAGCATTTT. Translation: CASSAAGTANQPQHF.

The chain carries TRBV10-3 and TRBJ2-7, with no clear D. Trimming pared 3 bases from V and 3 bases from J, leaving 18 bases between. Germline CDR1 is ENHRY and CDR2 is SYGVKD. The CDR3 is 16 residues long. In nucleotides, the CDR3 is TGTGCCATCAGTGAAAGGGTTGGGCAGGTCGTCTACGAGCAGTACTTC. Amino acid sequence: CAISERVGQVVYEQYF.

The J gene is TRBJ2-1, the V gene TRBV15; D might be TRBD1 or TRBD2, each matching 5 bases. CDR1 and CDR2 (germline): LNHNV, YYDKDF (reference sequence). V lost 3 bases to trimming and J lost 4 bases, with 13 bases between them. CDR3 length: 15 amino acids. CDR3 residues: CATSRGRPVYNEQFF. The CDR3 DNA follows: TGTGCCACCAGCAGGGGACGGCCGGTTTACAATGAGCAGTTCTTC.